This T cell receptor (beta chain) was sequenced during a study of breast tumors, draining lymph nodes, adjacent tissues. Regarding the study as a whole: Tumor and nontumor repertoires were significantly more similar in luminal-like than in basal-like breast cancer.

V lost 1 base, J lost 4 bases, and 16 bases lay in between. The CDR3 contains 16 residues. This clonotype was seen ten or more times. Its target is not known. Using its own MiXCR run on the multiplex PCR reads, TCRdb lists one record per CDR3 protein. Altogether more than 50,000 distinct CDR3 sequences are present, around 43% being singletons, with the ten largest covering about 8.4%. The sample consisted of breast tumor tissue. This rearrangement joins TRBV6-7 to TRBJ1-2, with D possibly matching TRBD1 (6 bases). TRBV6-7 is an ORF for which the function is uncertain. The TCR sequence derives from a female donor with breast cancer. Some clones in this sample may be carry-over from other donors' samples. CDR3 region: CASSYWRGDLLYGYTF. The CDR3 nucleotides are TGTGCCAGCAGTTACTGGAGGGGGGACCTGCTCTATGGCTACACCTTC.